This TCR beta chain appears in the sequencing data of a study of Ad26.COV2.S vaccination and SARS-CoV-2 variants. The assay was immunoSEQ multiplex PCR, and TCRdb's table has in-frame clones only and misses some. The table lists roughly 400,000 clones, approximately 90% of them singletons. Germline V CDR1 and CDR2: KGHDR, SFDVKD. There are 16 residues in the CDR3. The V gene end was trimmed by 5 bases and the J gene end by 0 bases; junction bases not matched to a gene: 5. To note about this clone: Its antigen is not known.

Points from the study as a whole: Breadth, reportedly substantial, characterized the spike-specific CD8+ and CD4+ T cell responses after vaccination.

As for treatment: 15 to 20 received Ad26.COV2.S at low or high dose, single or two shots; roughly 5 received placebo; per-sample allocation not given. Samples came from day 63 after the first vaccine or placebo injection. The shot given was an Ad26 vector that makes Wuhan-strain SARS-CoV-2 spike. The source was peripheral blood, collected in a trial of Ad26.COV2.S vaccine versus placebo. The source of this sequence is a person between 18 and 59 years old who received the Ad26.COV2.S COVID-19 vaccine or a placebo. V gene TRBV24-1 combines with J gene TRBJ2-2; 7 positions match TRBD1. As DNA, the CDR3 is TGTGCCACCAGTGGGGGACAGCTCGCGAACACCGGGGAGCTGTTTTTT. The encoded protein is CATSGGQLANTGELFF.